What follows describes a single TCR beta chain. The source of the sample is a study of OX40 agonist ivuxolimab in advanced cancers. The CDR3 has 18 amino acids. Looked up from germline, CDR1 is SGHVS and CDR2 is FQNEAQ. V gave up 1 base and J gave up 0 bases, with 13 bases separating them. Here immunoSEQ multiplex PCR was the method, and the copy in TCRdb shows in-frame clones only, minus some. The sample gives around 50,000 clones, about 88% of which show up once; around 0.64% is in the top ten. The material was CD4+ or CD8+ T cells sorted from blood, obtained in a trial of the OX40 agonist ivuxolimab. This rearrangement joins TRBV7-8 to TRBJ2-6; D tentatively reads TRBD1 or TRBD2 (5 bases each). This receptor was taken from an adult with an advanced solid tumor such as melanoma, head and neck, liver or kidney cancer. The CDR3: CASSLGSGTISGANVLTF. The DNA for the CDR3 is TGTGCCAGCAGCTTAGGGTCGGGGACGATCTCTGGGGCCAACGTCCTGACTTTC.